This entry lists 12 T cell receptor beta chains sequenced from one sample in a study of blood T cell repertoires in COVID-19. The table came from immunoSEQ multiplex PCR; TCRdb's copy has only in-frame clones and leaves some out. This sample has 150,000 or so clones; roughly 89% occur once, and the top ten carry around 5%. The material sequenced was peripheral blood. The receptors stem from a human donor in a cohort sampled during active COVID-19.

This clone occurred once. V is TRBV19 and J is TRBJ2-5; tentatively, D is TRBD2 (5 bases). Per the germline V gene, CDR1 is LNHDA and CDR2 is SQIVND (reference sequence). This CDR3 comprises 14 residues. V was cut by 8 bases and J by 5 bases, with 18 bases left in between. The CDR3 reads CASGMGPDWETQYF. CDR3 bases: TGTGCCAGTGGAATGGGCCCGGACTGGGAGACCCAGTACTTC.

The gene calls are TRBV5-1 and TRBJ2-2, with 9 nucleotides matching TRBD2. CDR3 length: 15 residues. V gave up 1 base and J gave up 3 bases; unmatched junction bases: 1. From germline, CDR1 is SGHRS and CDR2 YFSETQ. Written as DNA, the CDR3 is TGCGCCAGCAGCTTGTTAGCGGGAGACACCGGGGAGCTGTTTTTT. Protein: CASSLLAGDTGELFF.

DNA of the CDR3: TGCGCCAGCAGCCCACTAGCGGATACGCAGTATTTT. Translation gives CASSPLADTQYF. V usage is TRBV5-1 and J usage is TRBJ2-3; 7 bases map to TRBD2. The CDR3 spans 12 residues. Germline-derived CDR1 and CDR2 are SGHRS and YFSETQ. The trim removed 4 bases at V and 6 bases at J, leaving 2 bases unmatched.

The rearrangement joins TRBV7-9 to TRBJ1-2; D is unresolved. The CDR3 consists of 11 residues. Germline CDR1 SEHNR, CDR2 FQNEAQ (reference sequence). Trimming pared 5 bases from V and 1 base from J, leaving 2 bases between. The CDR3 DNA is TGTGCCAGCAGCCTTAACTATGGCTACACCTTC. The encoded protein is CASSLNYGYTF.

The V call is TRBV5-4, the J call TRBJ1-1; 11 bases align to TRBD1. CDR1 and CDR2 from the germline V gene are SGHNT and YYREEE (reference sequence). Unmatched junction bases numbered 6, after V lost 4 bases and J lost 1 base. The CDR3 consists of 16 residues. The CDR3 region has the DNA TGTGCCAGCAGCACTCCGGGACAGGGGGAGAACACTGAAGCTTTCTTT. Translating it yields CASSTPGQGENTEAFF.

The V gene is TRBV16, the J gene TRBJ2-7; perhaps TRBD2 as D (5 bases). The V gene lost 0 bases and the J gene lost 7 bases, with 7 bases spanning the gap. Germline lookup yields CDR1 KGHSY and CDR2 FQNENV. The CDR3 consists of 12 residues. CDR3 sequence: CASSQSRREQYF. Here the CDR3 DNA reads TGTGCCAGCAGCCAATCGAGGAGGGAGCAGTACTTC.

The J gene is TRBJ1-5, the V gene TRBV27, with unresolved D. Germline CDR1 is MNHEY and CDR2 is SMNVEV (reference sequence). The V end was cut by 3 bases, the J end by 0 bases, with 12 bases between. The CDR3 totals 16 residues. In DNA, the CDR3 is TGTGCCAGCAGTTTTGGAGGCAGGATTAGCAATCAGCCCCAGCATTTT. This gives the protein CASSFGGRISNQPQHF.

This chain joins TRBV6-1 and TRBJ2-7; possible D gene TRBD1, 6 bases. Germline lookup yields CDR1 MNHNS and CDR2 SASEGT. This CDR3 has 18 amino acids. Deletions cut 4 bases from V and 0 bases from J, with 22 bases between. The CDR3 nucleotides read TGTGCCAGCAGTGGAGATCCATTGACAGGCACCAGCTCCTACGAGCAGTACTTC. Amino acid sequence: CASSGDPLTGTSSYEQYF.

The chain combines TRBV6-1 with TRBJ2-7, with 9 bases lining up with TRBD1. The germline V gene has CDR1 MNHNS and CDR2 SASEGT. After removal of 3 bases from V and 6 bases from J, the junction contained 6 bases not matched to a gene. This CDR3 is 14 amino acids long. As DNA, the CDR3 is TGTGCCAGCAGTGAGATTCTGGACAGGGGCGAGCAGTACTTC. Translating it yields CASSEILDRGEQYF.

This clone was seen only once. Other DNA sequences in the same sample also yield this CDR3. The rearrangement links TRBV20-1 to TRBJ2-5; D may be TRBD1 (5 bases). The CDR3 loop spans 11 amino acids. Trimming pared 5 bases from V and 2 bases from J, leaving 6 bases between. Germline lookup yields CDR1 DFQATT and CDR2 SNEGSKA (reference sequence). The DNA of the CDR3 is TGCAGTGCTTACAGGCAAGAGACCCAGTACTTC. Translating it yields CSAYRQETQYF.

The genes are TRBV5-6 and TRBJ2-5; D gene uncertain. Per the germline V gene, CDR1 is SGHDT and CDR2 is YYEEEE. The CDR3 has 15 amino acids. Trimming shortened V by 0 bases and J by 0 bases, and 9 bases separated the two germline ends. DNA for the CDR3: TGTGCCAGCAGCTTGGTCTCTTCGTACCAAGAGACCCAGTACTTC. It translates to CASSLVSSYQETQYF.

This clone showed up just once. The chain is built from TRBV1 and TRBJ1-2; whether TRBD1, the table's D call, matches the DNA was not checked. TRBV1 is described as a pseudogene. The CDR3 loop spans 14 amino acids. The CDR3 reads CTSSQDTGGNGYTF. The CDR3 DNA follows: TGCACCAGCAGCCAGGATACAGGGGGTAATGGCTACACCTTC.